The rows below give T cell receptor beta chains drawn from one sample of a study of cytomegalovirus exposure and HLA in healthy donors. The table came from immunoSEQ multiplex PCR; TCRdb's copy has only in-frame clones and leaves some out. The repertoire holds fewer than 200,000 clones, with around 67% as singletons. Material for sequencing was PBMCs. These TCRs come from a woman between 18 and 30 years old in good health and CMV-seropositive. CDR3s include the opening cysteine and the closing phenylalanine or tryptophan. A D gene is named only where the DNA matches it firmly. Rows may omit the clone size; those that give it use once, few, many or a size class.

v_gene: TRBV27
abundance: .
d_gene: .
j_gene: TRBJ1-1
CDR3nt: TGTGCCAGCAGTTCGGGGATATTCACTGAAGCTTTCTTT
CDR3aa: CASSSGIFTEAFF

v_gene: TRBV6-1
abundance: .
d_gene: .
j_gene: TRBJ1-3
CDR3nt: TGTGCCAGCAGATCGGGAGCTGGAAACACCATATATTTT
CDR3aa: CASRSGAGNTIYF

v_gene: TRBV4-3
abundance: .
d_gene: .
j_gene: TRBJ1-6
CDR3nt: TGCGCCAGCAGCCAAGCGGCGGGCGGAGCAAGTTCGCCCCTCCACTTT
CDR3aa: CASSQAAGGASSPLHF

v_gene: TRBV5-4
abundance: .
d_gene: TRBD2
j_gene: TRBJ2-7
CDR3nt: TGTGCCAGCAGCCCAAGGGCTAGCGGATCCTACGAGCAGTACTTC
CDR3aa: CASSPRASGSYEQYF

v_gene: TRBV6-6
abundance: once
d_gene: TRBD1
j_gene: TRBJ2-7
CDR3nt: TGTGCCAGTTCCGGGACAGGGGGCTACGAGCAGTACTTC
CDR3aa: CASSGTGGYEQYF

v_gene: TRBV6-5
abundance: .
d_gene: TRBD2
j_gene: TRBJ2-1
CDR3nt: TGTGCCAGCAGCCCGACTAGCGGAACCTACAATGAGCAGTTCTTC
CDR3aa: CASSPTSGTYNEQFF

v_gene: TRBV30
abundance: .
d_gene: .
j_gene: TRBJ1-2
CDR3nt: TGTGCCTGGAGTGTTCTAGGCAATGGCTACACCTTC
CDR3aa: CAWSVLGNGYTF

v_gene: TRBV28
abundance: .
d_gene: .
j_gene: TRBJ1-4
CDR3nt: TGTGCCAGCAGGCATCGGACAGTTTCTGCGACTAATGAAAAACTGTTTTTT
CDR3aa: CASRHRTVSATNEKLFF

v_gene: TRBV11-2
abundance: .
d_gene: .
j_gene: TRBJ2-1
CDR3nt: TGTGCCAGCAGCTTAGTGGGGGGACCCAATGAGCAGTTCTTC
CDR3aa: CASSLVGGPNEQFF

v_gene: TRBV27
abundance: .
d_gene: TRBD1
j_gene: TRBJ2-3
CDR3nt: TGTGCCAGCAGTCAACGGGGACAGGGGAGGGATACGCAGTATTTT
CDR3aa: CASSQRGQGRDTQYF

v_gene: TRBV13
abundance: .
d_gene: .
j_gene: TRBJ1-2
CDR3nt: TGTGCCAGCAGCTTAGGCTGGGGGGGATCCTATGGCTACACCTTC
CDR3aa: CASSLGWGGSYGYTF

v_gene: TRBV7-2
abundance: .
d_gene: .
j_gene: TRBJ2-3
CDR3nt: TGTGCCAGCAGTCAAGCGCTCCTGAGTGGGACAGATACGCAGTATTTT
CDR3aa: CASSQALLSGTDTQYF

v_gene: TRBV4-1
abundance: .
d_gene: .
j_gene: TRBJ1-2
CDR3nt: TGCGCCAGCAGCCAAGAGGGAGGCTATGGCTACACCTTC
CDR3aa: CASSQEGGYGYTF

v_gene: TRBV7-9
abundance: .
d_gene: .
j_gene: TRBJ2-7
CDR3nt: TGTGCCAGCAGCTTAGTAGGCCGGGATCCCTACGAGCAGTACTTC
CDR3aa: CASSLVGRDPYEQYF

v_gene: TRBV10-1
abundance: few
d_gene: .
j_gene: TRBJ1-1
CDR3nt: TGCGCCAGCAGTGAGTCGGTCGGCTTGCGGGAAGAAGCTTTCTTT
CDR3aa: CASSESVGLREEAFF

v_gene: TRBV25-1
abundance: .
d_gene: .
j_gene: TRBJ1-1
CDR3nt: TGTGCCAGCAGGAACCCGGGAAACACTGAAGCTTTCTTT
CDR3aa: CASRNPGNTEAFF

v_gene: TRBV5-6
abundance: once
d_gene: .
j_gene: TRBJ1-3
CDR3nt: TGTGCCAGCAAAGCCTCACAGGGAGTAACGGGAAACACCATATATTTT
CDR3aa: CASKASQGVTGNTIYF

v_gene: TRBV7-9
abundance: .
d_gene: TRBD2
j_gene: TRBJ2-7
CDR3nt: TGTGCCAGCAGCTTGCTAGCGGGCGTCTCCTACGAGCAGTACTTC
CDR3aa: CASSLLAGVSYEQYF

v_gene: TRBV4-2
abundance: .
d_gene: .
j_gene: TRBJ1-2
CDR3nt: TGTGCCAGCAGCCAAGAACAGTTCCACACCTTC
CDR3aa: CASSQEQFHTF

v_gene: TRBV6-6
abundance: .
d_gene: TRBD1
j_gene: TRBJ1-5
CDR3nt: TGTGCCAGCAGTTATCCCCCGACAGGGCCAGAACAGCCCCAGCATTTT
CDR3aa: CASSYPPTGPEQPQHF

v_gene: TRBV4-1
abundance: .
d_gene: .
j_gene: TRBJ2-7
CDR3nt: TGCGCCAGCAGCCCCACGGCGGTCGAGGCCTACGAGCAGTACTTC
CDR3aa: CASSPTAVEAYEQYF

v_gene: TRBV27
abundance: .
d_gene: TRBD1
j_gene: TRBJ1-1
CDR3nt: TGTGCCAGCAGTTTCCGGGACAGGGTCGGGGGGACTGAAGCTTTCTTT
CDR3aa: CASSFRDRVGGTEAFF

v_gene: TRBV6-5
abundance: .
d_gene: .
j_gene: TRBJ2-7
CDR3nt: TGTGCCAGCAGTTACTCGATACAGGTGAGGTACGAGCAGTACTTC
CDR3aa: CASSYSIQVRYEQYF

v_gene: TRBV6-6
abundance: .
d_gene: .
j_gene: TRBJ1-6
CDR3nt: TGTGCCGGACAATTTGATCCGTATTCACCCCTCCACTTT
CDR3aa: CAGQFDPYSPLHF

v_gene: TRBV15
abundance: .
d_gene: TRBD1
j_gene: TRBJ2-7
CDR3nt: TGTGCCACCAGCAGAGAACCGGGACAGACCTACGAGCAGTACTTC
CDR3aa: CATSREPGQTYEQYF

v_gene: TRBV19
abundance: .
d_gene: .
j_gene: TRBJ2-7
CDR3nt: TGTGCCAGTAGTAATCGGGGTGCGGACGAGCAGTACTTC
CDR3aa: CASSNRGADEQYF

v_gene: TRBV29-1
abundance: few
d_gene: .
j_gene: TRBJ1-3
CDR3nt: TGCAGCGTCAGGAACTCTGGAAACACCATATATTTT
CDR3aa: CSVRNSGNTIYF

v_gene: TRBV6-1
abundance: .
d_gene: .
j_gene: TRBJ2-5
CDR3nt: TGTGCCAGCACCTGGAGGGGCCTGCGAGAGACCCAGTACTTC
CDR3aa: CASTWRGLRETQYF

v_gene: TRBV5-1
abundance: .
d_gene: .
j_gene: TRBJ2-1
CDR3nt: TGCGCCAGCAGCACCCGACCAGCGTACAATGAGCAGTTCTTC
CDR3aa: CASSTRPAYNEQFF

v_gene: TRBV6-6
abundance: .
d_gene: .
j_gene: TRBJ1-5
CDR3nt: TGTGCCAGTGGGGGCGAGATCCAGCCCCAGCATTTT
CDR3aa: CASGGEIQPQHF

v_gene: TRBV5-1
abundance: .
d_gene: TRBD1
j_gene: TRBJ2-7
CDR3nt: TGCGCCAGCAGCAGGCTGTATAACTATGGGACAGGGGGCTCCTACGAGCAGTACTTC
CDR3aa: CASSRLYNYGTGGSYEQYF

v_gene: TRBV13
abundance: once
d_gene: TRBD2
j_gene: TRBJ2-1
CDR3nt: TGTGCCAGCAAGCGGGAAAGCTCCTACAATGAGCAGTTCTTC
CDR3aa: CASKRESSYNEQFF

v_gene: TRBV11-2
abundance: .
d_gene: .
j_gene: TRBJ1-1
CDR3nt: TGTGCCAGCAGCTTAATTTTCGGGACAGAAGCTTTCTTT
CDR3aa: CASSLIFGTEAFF

v_gene: TRBV2
abundance: .
d_gene: .
j_gene: TRBJ2-7
CDR3nt: TGTGCCAGCAGCTTAACCGTGCAGGGCTACGAGCAGTACTTC
CDR3aa: CASSLTVQGYEQYF

v_gene: TRBV28
abundance: .
d_gene: .
j_gene: TRBJ1-5
CDR3nt: TGTGCCAGCAGTGGGACTTTTAATGGGCCCCAGCATTTT
CDR3aa: CASSGTFNGPQHF

v_gene: TRBV4-2
abundance: .
d_gene: .
j_gene: TRBJ2-7
CDR3nt: TGTGCCAGCAGCGGCCAGGGCTACGAGCAGTACTTC
CDR3aa: CASSGQGYEQYF

v_gene: TRBV6-5
abundance: .
d_gene: .
j_gene: TRBJ2-7
CDR3nt: TGTGCCAGCAGTTACTCCGGAGGGTTGGGCGAGCAGTACTTC
CDR3aa: CASSYSGGLGEQYF

v_gene: TRBV2
abundance: .
d_gene: TRBD1
j_gene: TRBJ1-2
CDR3nt: TGTGCCAGCAGCGAGGGACAGACTAACTATGGCTACACCTTC
CDR3aa: CASSEGQTNYGYTF

v_gene: TRBV9
abundance: .
d_gene: .
j_gene: TRBJ2-5
CDR3nt: TGTGCCAGCAGCGTAATGGACGGCCCGGGGGAGACCCAGTACTTC
CDR3aa: CASSVMDGPGETQYF

v_gene: TRBV19
abundance: few
d_gene: .
j_gene: TRBJ2-1
CDR3nt: TGTGCCAGTAGCCCTAACCACCAGGGCAATGAGCAGTTCTTC
CDR3aa: CASSPNHQGNEQFF

v_gene: TRBV11-3
abundance: .
d_gene: .
j_gene: TRBJ2-1
CDR3nt: TGTGCCAGCAGCTTAGGACGGAGCTCCTACAATGAGCAGTTCTTC
CDR3aa: CASSLGRSSYNEQFF

v_gene: TRBV7-9
abundance: .
d_gene: TRBD1
j_gene: TRBJ2-4
CDR3nt: TGTGCCAGCAGCCCAACTACAGGGGGCATGGCCAAAAACATTCAGTACTTC
CDR3aa: CASSPTTGGMAKNIQYF

v_gene: TRBV6-6
abundance: .
d_gene: TRBD1
j_gene: TRBJ2-7
CDR3nt: TGTGCCAGCAGTTACTCGACCACAGGGGCCTACGAGCAGTACTTC
CDR3aa: CASSYSTTGAYEQYF

v_gene: TRBV28
abundance: .
d_gene: TRBD1
j_gene: TRBJ1-5
CDR3nt: TGTGCCAGCGGGACAGGGGGCGCGAGCAATCAGCCCCAGCATTTT
CDR3aa: CASGTGGASNQPQHF

v_gene: TRBV7-2
abundance: few
d_gene: TRBD1
j_gene: TRBJ1-2
CDR3nt: TGTGCCAGCAGCTCCCGACAGGGACGGATAGGCTACACCTTC
CDR3aa: CASSSRQGRIGYTF

v_gene: TRBV27
abundance: .
d_gene: .
j_gene: TRBJ1-1
CDR3nt: TGTGCCAGCAGTTTATCTCTAGGGGGTGGAATTGAAGCTTTCTTT
CDR3aa: CASSLSLGGGIEAFF

v_gene: TRBV6-5
abundance: .
d_gene: TRBD1
j_gene: TRBJ1-2
CDR3nt: TGTGCCAGCAGCCTATACAGGGGGCCGGGTGGCTACACCTTC
CDR3aa: CASSLYRGPGGYTF

v_gene: TRBV19
abundance: .
d_gene: .
j_gene: TRBJ1-2
CDR3nt: TGTGCCAGCGCTACAGGACCCTATGGCTACACCTTC
CDR3aa: CASATGPYGYTF

v_gene: TRBV18
abundance: .
d_gene: .
j_gene: TRBJ1-5
CDR3nt: TGTGCCAGCTCACCACCGCGGATAACTCAGCCCCAGCATTTT
CDR3aa: CASSPPRITQPQHF

v_gene: TRBV11-2
abundance: .
d_gene: .
j_gene: TRBJ2-5
CDR3nt: TGTGCCAGCAGCTCCGGGGGTATGGTAGAGACCCAGTACTTC
CDR3aa: CASSSGGMVETQYF

v_gene: TRBV23-1
abundance: few
d_gene: TRBD1
j_gene: TRBJ1-4
CDR3nt: TGCGCCAGCAGTCGCCCGACAGGGGGAGCTGAAAAACTGTTTTTT
CDR3aa: CASSRPTGGAEKLFF

v_gene: TRBV30
abundance: .
d_gene: TRBD1
j_gene: TRBJ2-6
CDR3nt: TGTGCCTGGGATGGGACAGCTGGGGCCAACGTCCTGACTTTC
CDR3aa: CAWDGTAGANVLTF

v_gene: TRBV6-5
abundance: .
d_gene: .
j_gene: TRBJ2-1
CDR3nt: TGTGCCAGCAGTTACTCGATCTGGGCCGACAATGAGCAGTTCTTC
CDR3aa: CASSYSIWADNEQFF

v_gene: TRBV5-4
abundance: .
d_gene: TRBD1
j_gene: TRBJ2-7
CDR3nt: TGTGCCAGCAGAGAAGGACAGGGAAGCTCCTACGAGCAGTACTTC
CDR3aa: CASREGQGSSYEQYF

v_gene: TRBV4-2
abundance: .
d_gene: TRBD2
j_gene: TRBJ2-1
CDR3nt: TGTGCCAGCAGCCAAGATAAGGCGGGGGGGCGGGGTGAGCAGTTCTTC
CDR3aa: CASSQDKAGGRGEQFF